This T cell receptor beta chain is drawn from a study of CD8+CD57+ T cells in acquired aplastic anemia. V was clipped by 6 bases and J by 8 bases; unmatched bases: 6. Germline loops: CDR1 LNHDA, CDR2 SQIVND (reference sequence). The CDR3 is 14 residues long. An expansion of CD8+CD57+ cells by flow cytometry had been shown in patients chosen for sequencing. This clonotype was recorded a few times. CDR3 and TCR beta VDJ profiling relied on a genomic DNA template. TCRdb itself ran the reads through MiXCR, one entry per CDR3 protein. Here the sample spans roughly 290,000 distinct CDR3 sequences, under 60% being singletons.

The genes are TRBV19 and TRBJ2-1; TRBD1 matches 11 bases. The sequence was collected from a human donor with aplastic anemia. The material sequenced was sorted CD4+, CD8+, or CD8+CD57+ T cells (not recorded which) from PBMCs. CDR3 sequence (DNA): TGTGCCAGTAGGAGGACAGGGGGCCGGGATGAGCAGTTCTTC. It yields the protein CASRRTGGRDEQFF. The whole variable domain, filled in from reference TRBV19 and TRBJ2-1, reads DGGITQSPKYLFRKEGQNVTLSCEQNLNHDAMYWYRQDPGQGLRLIYYSQIVNDFQKGDIAEGYSVSREKKESFPLTVTSAQKNPTAFYLCASRRTGGRDEQFFGPGTRLTVL.